This T cell receptor beta chain was sequenced during a study of neoadjuvant anti-PD-1 for oral cavity cancer. The assay was immunoSEQ multiplex PCR, and TCRdb's table has in-frame clones only and misses some. The sample comprises 13,000 to 15,000 clones, about three quarters of which are singletons, and roughly 2.9% rests with the top ten. Germline CDR1 reads MNHNY; CDR2 reads SVGAGI (reference sequence). V dropped 6 bases and J dropped 3 bases, with 9 bases sitting between them. CDR3 length: 13 amino acids. Specified time point: after neoadjuvant nivolumab, at surgical resection. The TCR was taken from a person between 40 and 85 years old with oral cavity squamous cell carcinoma. The sample in question was PBMCs, obtained after nivolumab (anti-PD-1) treatment. The rearrangement joins TRBV6-6 to TRBJ2-1; D possibly corresponds to TRBD2 (5 bases). CDR3 residues: CASSPTSYNEQFF. CDR3 bases: TGTGCCAGCAGCCCTACTAGCTACAATGAGCAGTTCTTC.